This entry describes one TCR beta chain. No count is recorded, yet this clonotype rates as medium-sized (0.01 to 0.1%) from its frequency. No antigen is known for it. This sample is part of a study of T cell clusters in autoimmune cytopenias (dated by TCRdb to the late 2010s). Regarding the research as a whole: None of the 11 to 15 chronic lymphocytic leukemia controls had been treated or had autoimmune cytopenia, and among these controls a few were female, with a mean age of around 65 years and a median age of around 64 years. Per sample, TRB sequencing gave a median depth of roughly 50,000 reads and a median of roughly 2,500 distinct TRB clonotypes. Peripheral blood TRB and IGH repertoires were sequenced in autoimmune cytopenia patients at active disease and during treatment follow-up, alongside healthy, CLL and autoimmune hepatitis controls. For primary cytopenia, the controls were under 30 age-matched healthy donors, and for secondary cytopenia, the controls were about 13 age-matched CLL patients. The study aimed to test whether autoimmune cytopenia patients carry a disease-specific immune repertoire signature usable as a blood-based biomarker.

TRB amplification used approximately 250 ng of peripheral blood genomic DNA, some 40,000 genome equivalents, per sample. TRB rearrangements were amplified by multiplex PCR using a touch-down protocol with TRB-A and TRB-B primer pools mixed in one tube. Illumina adapters and sample indices were added to the amplicons through two consecutive PCR reactions using Phusion HS II polymerase. After gel purification with the NucleoSpin Gel and PCR Clean-up kit, the amplicons were quantified by Qubit and checked for quality on an Agilent 2100 Bioanalyzer. Sequencing of the libraries was done on an Illumina MiSeq with paired-end, single-indexed, 600-cycle runs. The paper's data handling went like this. MiXCR version 2.1.12 with the default MiXCR reference library was used to align and assemble TRB reads. A clone was defined by each unique CDR3 nucleotide sequence, and the analysis included only productive sequences supported by at least two reads. Repertoire diversity was assessed with alpha-parameterized diversity profiles (alpha 0 to 5), including the Shannon (alpha 1) and Simpson (alpha 2) indices, which were computed with an R script. The tcR package was used to compute combinatorial TRB VJ usage, and cohorts were compared on this usage by principal component analysis with ade4. GLIPH was used to cluster TCRbeta CDR3s in pairs of cohorts matched for age and read depth, and a Wilcoxon test was used to compare cluster frequencies. The reads were reprocessed in TCRdb, with one entry per CDR3 protein sequence and no accompanying DNA. The authors' filters were not applied to this entry. The sample's own table lists several thousand distinct CDR3 sequences. The top ten hold just under 55% of the sample.

The CDR3 runs 14 residues from the cysteine to the phenylalanine. There is no recorded DNA. Reading the germline V gene gives CDR1 SGHNT and CDR2 YENEEA. Findings and caveats that apply to the study as a whole: GLIPH suggested that primary autoimmune cytopenia patients lacked physiological T cell clusters: 45 to 60 clusters were exclusive to healthy donors versus 15 to 20 exclusive to patients. TRB repertoire shifts, with less even repertoires in secondary cytopenia and CLL, mostly reflected lymphoma bias rather than autoimmunity. Healthy donors had almost three times as many exclusive TRB clusters as active autoimmune hepatitis patients, a finding consistent with an autoimmunity-wide signature. The cluster-lack signature was not seen for secondary cytopenia versus CLL, apparently masked by the dominant lymphoma-associated repertoire. The T cell clusters were defined only in silico, and the functional role of the clusters was left to be validated experimentally.

The same sample was also used in a study of T cell repertoires in aging, cancer and after chemotherapy. From that second study: Donors spanned six age groups from 30 or younger to 70 or older, with at least three individuals per group. In the hematological group, paired pre- and post-chemotherapy samples were obtained from chronic lymphocytic leukemia patients treated with fludarabine- or bendamustine-based regimens. The full dataset contained 7 million to 9.5 million TCR reads. Untreated patients with hematological or solid cancers showed significantly lower blood TCR diversity and higher clonality than age-matched healthy donors. In healthy donors, the decline in TCR diversity with age was mainly due to loss of richness, whereas in cancer patients loss of evenness also played a role. Median generation probability increased over the chemotherapy interval in both cancer cohorts, suggesting repertoire reconstitution through rebound thymic output. The authors noted that the repertoire data do not allow conclusions about immunological memory after chemotherapy. Lymphoid organ infiltration was present in hematological cancer patients, and this infiltration may itself impair thymic emigration or peripheral T cell expansion. To look at immunoaging and at how T cells reconstitute after chemotherapy, the study profiled TCR beta repertoires in peripheral blood from both healthy donors and cancer patients. Alongside approximately 95 healthy donors serving as a reference group, the cohort included some 220 cancer patients, of whom some 91 had hematological cancers and fewer than 140 had solid cancers. TRB sequences were processed with MiXCR versions 2.12 and 3.0.5. Shannon diversity, evenness, clonality (one minus evenness), and alpha-parameterized diversity profiles from alpha 0 to 5 were included as repertoire metrics. Generation probabilities of clones in paired pre- and post-chemotherapy samples were computed with the IGoR algorithm.

Material for sequencing was peripheral blood. The chain uses TRBV11-3 and TRBJ1-2; TCRdb outputs TRBD1, but without DNA this stays unchecked. The origin of this receptor is a human donor with chronic lymphocytic leukemia. The donor label of this sample is uncertain. The CDR3 has the sequence CASSLQGRSSGYTF.